The clone carrying this T cell receptor beta chain was picked up a small number of times. Its antigen is not identified. A much larger clone lies a single base off, so this may be a read error. TCR beta cDNA came from about 500 ng total RNA, primed with a constant-region primer. Generation of the TCR beta libraries relied on three nested multiplex PCR rounds using slightly modified ARM-PCR. Use of TRBV1-TRBV30 forward primers with a C-beta reverse primer characterized the first two PCR rounds, which lasted around 11 cycles each. Each CDR3 protein is one row after TCRdb ran MiXCR on the multiplex PCR reads. The sample holds about 350,000 distinct CDR3 sequences; approximately 64% are singletons and the top ten take about 6%. The sample is drawn from a study of tumor-infiltrating lymphocytes in primary liver carcinoma. Study-level background: Patients, male and female, were 30 to 69 years old. All lesions had stage T1-T3 N0M0 and roughly 4 to 11 cm widths. About 3.5 to 7.5 million productive TCRbeta reads were obtained from the samples, with similar numbers across tissue types. General observations from the study: Because the samples were bulk unsorted, the study did not compare CD4+ and CD8+ repertoires.

Researchers drew blood RNA from unsorted whole blood and extracted germline DNA as well. V dropped 8 bases and J dropped 5 bases, with 16 bases sitting between them. The CDR3 sequence is 14 residues long. V and J are TRBV12-3 or TRBV12-4 and TRBJ1-5, with D perhaps matching TRBD1 (6 bases). The sample was peripheral blood. The receptor was derived from a man in his forties or fifties with primary liver carcinoma and hepatitis B virus infection. The CDR3 loop is CASGLQGIDQPQHF. CDR3 bases: TGTGCCAGCGGTCTACAGGGTATTGATCAGCCCCAGCATTTT.